This T cell receptor beta chain is drawn from a study of CD8 T cells in ankylosing spondylitis. Regarding the study as a whole: A TCR beta motif of 8 or 9 highly homologous variants appeared characteristic of ankylosing spondylitis blood.

This clonotype was seen repeatedly, ten times or more. The antigen is unknown. The junction departs from germline at one end; a sequencing error may be responsible. This CDR3 is 16 amino acids long. MiXCR was run by TCRdb on the 5' RACE reads, yielding one entry per CDR3 protein. Altogether hundreds of thousands of distinct CDR3 sequences are present, about an eighth being singletons, with the ten largest covering approximately 6.3%. The rearrangement joins TRBV12-3 or TRBV12-4 to TRBJ2-2, with 7 bases identical to TRBD1. The sequence derives from a male donor with ankylosing spondylitis. Sample: blood, either unsorted or a sorted T cell fraction (not recorded which). The DNA of the CDR3 is TGTGCCAGCAGGTTAGACAGGGTCTACGGCACCGGGGAGCTGTTTTTT. Translation: CASRLDRVYGTGELFF.